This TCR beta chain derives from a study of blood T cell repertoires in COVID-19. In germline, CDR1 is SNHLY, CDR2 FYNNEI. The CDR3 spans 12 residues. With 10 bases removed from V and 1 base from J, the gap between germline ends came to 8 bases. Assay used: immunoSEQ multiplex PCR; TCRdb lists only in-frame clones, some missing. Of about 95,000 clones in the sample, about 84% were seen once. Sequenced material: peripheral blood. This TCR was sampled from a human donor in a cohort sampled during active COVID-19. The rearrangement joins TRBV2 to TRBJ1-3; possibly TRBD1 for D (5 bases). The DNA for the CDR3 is TGTGCCAAACGGGGGTCTGGAAACACCATATATTTT. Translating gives CAKRGSGNTIYF.